This T cell receptor (beta chain) was identified during a study of T cells in Graves' hyperthyroidism and ophthalmopathy. RNA transcripts gave rise to amplified TCR beta CDR3 regions. Using the HTBI primer set, a first-round RT-PCR was run on the TCR CDR3. TCRdb ran MiXCR on the multiplex PCR reads and lists one entry per CDR3 protein. The table shows roughly 200,000 distinct CDR3 sequences, with about 15% occurring only once. V was clipped by 1 base and J by 2 bases, with 15 bases between them. CDR3 length: 16 residues. Germline assignment: CDR1 SEHNR and CDR2 FQNEAQ (reference sequence). This clonotype was recorded at least ten times.

This receptor was taken from a woman aged 45-65 years with Graves' hyperthyroidism. The V call is TRBV7-9, the J call TRBJ2-7; weak D call: TRBD2 (5 bases). Sequencing was performed on blood. CDR3 in amino acids: CASSLDWAGLTYEQYF. In DNA form, the CDR3 reads TGTGCCAGCAGCTTAGATTGGGCGGGTTTGACCTACGAGCAGTACTTC.